A selection of T cell receptor beta chains follows, all from one sample in a study of response to subunit inactivated influenza vaccine. Using its own MiXCR run on the RT-PCR reads, TCRdb lists one record per CDR3 protein. Of about 650,000 distinct CDR3 sequences listed, about 15% are singletons. Here the sequenced sample was PBMCs from blood, taken 14 to 15 days before vaccination. These TCRs come from a man aged 50 to 59 who received an inactivated influenza vaccine. Both conserved end residues are part of each CDR3. The order of the fields is J gene, V gene, D gene, clone size, CDR3 protein, CDR3 DNA. D genes are given only for firm matches. Where a row states a size, it is once, few, many or the class of an expanded clone; other rows omit it.

>TRBJ2-7|TRBV20-1|NA|NA
CSARPKGRYFYEQYF
TGCAGTGCTAGACCAAAAGGCAGGTACTTCTACGAGCAGTACTTC
>TRBJ2-7|TRBV5-1|NA|NA
CASSRNTVAYEQYF
TGCGCTAGCAGCCGGAACACGGTAGCGTACGAGCAGTACTTC
>TRBJ1-5|TRBV12-3/TRBV12-4|NA|few
CASSAPGQPQHF
TGTGCCAGCAGTGCCCCAGGGCAGCCCCAGCATTTT
>TRBJ2-3|TRBV20-1|NA|NA
CSARDAGRRVFSTDTQYF
TGCAGTGCTAGAGACGCGGGGCGCCGGGTCTTTAGCACAGATACGCAGTATTTT
>TRBJ1-1|TRBV11-2|NA|few
CASSLVGAGNTEAFF
TGTGCCAGCAGCTTAGTTGGGGCGGGTAACACTGAAGCTTTCTTT
>TRBJ2-5|TRBV3-1|NA|few
CASSQASPAVQETQYF
TGTGCCAGCAGCCAAGCCAGTCCTGCCGTCCAAGAGACCCAGTACTTC
>TRBJ2-7|TRBV11-1|TRBD2|few
CAAKLAGGNEQYF
TGTGCCGCCAAACTAGCGGGAGGGAACGAGCAGTACTTC
>TRBJ2-3|TRBV7-2|TRBD1|NA
CASSAWTGATDTQYF
TGTGCCAGCAGCGCTTGGACAGGGGCCACAGATACGCAGTATTTT
>TRBJ1-6|TRBV27|TRBD1|once
CASRDRERTPLHF
TGTGCCAGCCGTGACAGGGAAAGAACACCCCTCCACTTT
>TRBJ2-3|TRBV20-1|NA|few
CSAPTQGRGTDTQYF
TGCAGTGCACCAACTCAGGGGAGGGGGACAGATACGCAGTATTTT
>TRBJ1-1|TRBV6-2/TRBV6-3|NA|many
CASADPTLNTEAFF
TGTGCCAGCGCCGACCCAACCCTGAACACTGAAGCTTTCTTT
>TRBJ2-1|TRBV3-1|NA|few
CASSQGLFEQFF
TGTGCCAGCAGCCAGGGCCTATTTGAGCAGTTCTTC
>TRBJ2-3|TRBV12-3/TRBV12-4|TRBD1|few
CASSSDRGRPDTQYF
TGTGCCAGCAGCTCGGACAGGGGGCGGCCAGATACGCAGTATTTT
>TRBJ1-2|TRBV7-8|NA|few
CASSSRVDSRYGYTF
TGTGCCAGCAGCTCCCGGGTGGACAGTCGCTATGGCTACACCTTC
>TRBJ2-1|TRBV28|NA|NA
CASWSNNEQFF
TGTGCCAGCTGGTCCAACAATGAGCAGTTCTTC
>TRBJ1-1|TRBV6-1|TRBD1|many
CASSRDRGDTEAFF
TGTGCCAGCAGTCGGGACAGGGGGGACACTGAAGCTTTCTTT
>TRBJ2-7|TRBV14|NA|many
CASNLPYREQYF
TGTGCCAGCAACCTACCTTATCGCGAGCAGTACTTC
>TRBJ1-4|TRBV15|NA|NA
CATSSFGGGSLEKLFF
TGTGCCACCAGCAGTTTCGGAGGGGGTTCGCTCGAAAAACTGTTTTTT
>TRBJ2-5|TRBV29-1|NA|NA
CSVQTTSQETQYF
TGCAGCGTCCAAACGACCTCCCAAGAGACCCAGTACTTC
>TRBJ2-3|TRBV3-1|NA|NA
CASSESGVGPDTQYF
TGTGCCAGCAGCGAGAGCGGAGTGGGGCCAGATACGCAGTATTTT
>TRBJ2-1|TRBV4-1|TRBD2|NA
CASSHRSTSGRAGSEQFF
TGCGCCAGCAGCCACCGATCGACTAGCGGGAGGGCCGGAAGTGAGCAGTTCTTC
>TRBJ2-5|TRBV12-3/TRBV12-4|NA|few
CASRQEQVSETQYF
TGTGCCAGCAGACAAGAACAGGTTTCGGAGACCCAGTACTTC
>TRBJ2-3|TRBV7-9|TRBD2|few
CASSSKTSGSTDTQYF
TGTGCCAGCAGCTCAAAGACTAGCGGGAGCACAGATACGCAGTATTTT
>TRBJ2-1|TRBV20-1|TRBD2|NA
CSASPPSGGSYNEQFF
TGCAGTGCTAGTCCCCCTAGCGGGGGCTCCTACAATGAGCAGTTCTTC
>TRBJ2-1|TRBV10-3|NA|NA
CAISESPGIRFF
TGTGCCATCAGTGAGTCTCCCGGGATTCGGTTCTTC
>TRBJ2-7|TRBV5-5|TRBD1|NA
CASSIGAGTATYEQYF
TGTGCCAGCAGCATCGGGGCCGGGACAGCCACCTACGAGCAGTACTTC
>TRBJ1-4|TRBV7-2|NA|NA
CASSSRPGPVQEKLFF
TGTGCCAGCAGCTCAAGACCAGGGCCAGTACAGGAAAAACTGTTTTTT
>TRBJ2-7|TRBV5-1|NA|few
CASSLGRDYLYEQYF
TGCGCCAGCAGCTTGGGCCGGGATTACCTTTACGAGCAGTACTTC
>TRBJ1-2|TRBV5-5|TRBD1|few
CASSSGQSLYGYTF
TGTGCCAGCAGCTCGGGACAGTCTCTTTATGGCTACACCTTC
>TRBJ2-4|TRBV5-6|NA|NA
CASSRGGHPQNIQYF
TGTGCCAGCAGCCGTGGTGGACACCCGCAAAACATTCAGTACTTC
>TRBJ2-5|TRBV6-6|NA|few
CASREGALETQYF
TGTGCCAGCAGGGAGGGGGCCCTGGAGACCCAGTACTTC
>TRBJ2-4|TRBV20-1|NA|NA
CSARDSGENIQYF
TGCAGTGCTAGAGATTCGGGGGAAAACATTCAGTACTTC
>TRBJ2-1|TRBV5-4|TRBD2|few
CASSLASGLAGGLSYNEQFF
TGTGCCAGCAGCTTGGCTTCGGGACTAGCGGGGGGCCTCTCCTACAATGAGCAGTTCTTC
>TRBJ2-3|TRBV5-1|NA|few
CASSFWGPTDTQYF
TGCGCCAGCAGCTTTTGGGGGCCCACAGATACGCAGTATTTT
>TRBJ2-5|TRBV20-1|TRBD2|few
CSAGSSGRARETQYF
TGCAGTGCGGGGAGTAGCGGGAGGGCCCGAGAGACCCAGTACTTC
>TRBJ2-7|TRBV11-2|NA|NA
CASSTPGTDGNEQYF
TGTGCCAGCAGCACCCCCGGGACCGACGGGAACGAGCAGTACTTC
>TRBJ1-1|TRBV15|TRBD1|NA
CATSRGGSRLQGISNTEAFF
TGTGCCACCAGCAGAGGTGGGTCCCGATTACAGGGGATCTCTAACACTGAAGCTTTCTTT
>TRBJ2-5|TRBV11-3|TRBD1|NA
CASSPNGQVGETQYF
TGTGCCAGCAGCCCCAACGGACAGGTTGGGGAGACCCAGTACTTC
>TRBJ1-4|TRBV6-1|TRBD1|NA
CASSARQGPVEKLFF
TGTGCCAGCAGTGCCCGACAGGGGCCGGTTGAAAAACTGTTTTTT
>TRBJ2-1|TRBV12-3/TRBV12-4|NA|many
CASSLGLAHNEQFF
TGTGCCAGCAGTTTAGGGCTGGCCCACAATGAGCAGTTCTTC
>TRBJ2-7|TRBV4-3|NA|few
CASSQRGGAGHEQYF
TGCGCCAGCAGCCAGCGTGGCGGAGCCGGCCACGAGCAGTACTTC
>TRBJ1-1|TRBV5-5|NA|few
CASSQTTVPEAFF
TGTGCCAGCAGCCAGACCACAGTCCCTGAAGCTTTCTTT
>TRBJ1-2|TRBV10-3|NA|few
CAISAGEGSGYTF
TGTGCCATCAGTGCAGGGGAAGGGAGTGGCTACACCTTC
>TRBJ1-4|TRBV4-3|NA|NA
CASSQDLRANEKLFF
TGCGCCAGCAGCCAAGATCTCAGGGCGAATGAAAAACTGTTTTTT
>TRBJ2-2|TRBV5-1|NA|NA
CASSLAGSGFSGELFF
TGCGCCAGCAGCTTGGCAGGGTCGGGTTTCTCCGGGGAGCTGTTTTTT
>TRBJ2-7|TRBV3-1|NA|few
CASSQDTNLYYEQYF
TGTGCCAGCAGCCAAGATACGAACTTATACTACGAGCAGTACTTC
>TRBJ2-1|TRBV20-1|TRBD2|few
CSAFAGGTDNEQFF
TGCAGTGCTTTCGCGGGGGGCACAGACAATGAGCAGTTCTTC
>TRBJ1-2|TRBV28|NA|NA
CASSRQDILLGGYTF
TGTGCCAGCAGTCGACAGGATATCTTGCTGGGAGGCTACACCTTC
>TRBJ2-3|TRBV4-1|NA|few
CASSQDLGQGTDTQYF
TGCGCCAGCAGCCAAGATTTAGGGCAGGGCACAGATACGCAGTATTTT
>TRBJ1-3|TRBV20-1|NA|few
CSAREGGAGNTIYF
TGCAGTGCTAGAGAAGGGGGAGCTGGAAACACCATATATTTT
>TRBJ2-1|TRBV5-6|NA|many
CASSLGTDSYNEQFF
TGTGCCAGCAGCTTGGGGACGGACTCCTACAATGAGCAGTTCTTC
>TRBJ1-4|TRBV10-1|NA|few
CASSRDQSSEKLFF
TGCGCCAGCAGCAGGGACCAATCCTCAGAAAAACTGTTTTTT
>TRBJ2-3|TRBV7-9|NA|many
CASSLVLGGTDTQYF
TGTGCCAGCAGCTTGGTATTAGGCGGGACAGATACGCAGTATTTT